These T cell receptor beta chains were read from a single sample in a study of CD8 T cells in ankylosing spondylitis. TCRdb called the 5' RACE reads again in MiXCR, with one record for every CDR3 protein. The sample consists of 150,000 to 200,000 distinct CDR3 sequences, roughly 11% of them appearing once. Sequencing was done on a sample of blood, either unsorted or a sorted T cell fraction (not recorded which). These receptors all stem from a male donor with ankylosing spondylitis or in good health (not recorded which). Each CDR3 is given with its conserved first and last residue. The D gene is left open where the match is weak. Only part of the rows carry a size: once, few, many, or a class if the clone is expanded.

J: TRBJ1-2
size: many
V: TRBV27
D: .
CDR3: CASSPTGTYGYTF
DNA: TGTGCCAGCAGTCCGACCGGGACCTATGGCTACACCTTC

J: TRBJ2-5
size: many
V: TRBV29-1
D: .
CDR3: CSVEVNWQETQYF
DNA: TGCAGCGTTGAAGTGAACTGGCAAGAGACCCAGTACTTC

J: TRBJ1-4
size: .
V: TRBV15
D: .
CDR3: CATSRDDRRSKKLFF
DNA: TGTGCCACCAGCAGGGATGATCGGAGAAGTAAAAAACTGTTTTTT

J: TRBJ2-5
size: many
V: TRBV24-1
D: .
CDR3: CATSDPTGGETQYF
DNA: TGTGCCACCAGTGACCCTACTGGAGGGGAGACCCAGTACTTC

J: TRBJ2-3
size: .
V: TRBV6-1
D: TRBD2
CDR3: CATLYSGTYRDTQYF
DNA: TGTGCCACCTTATATAGCGGGACCTACAGGGATACGCAGTATTTT

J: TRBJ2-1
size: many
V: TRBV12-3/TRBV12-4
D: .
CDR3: CASSFGRGALGAYNEQFF
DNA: TGTGCCAGCAGTTTTGGTAGGGGGGCCCTCGGGGCCTACAATGAGCAGTTCTTC

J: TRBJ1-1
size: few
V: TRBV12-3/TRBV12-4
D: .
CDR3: CASSSGGSEAFF
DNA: TGTGCCAGCAGTTCCGGCGGATCTGAAGCTTTCTTT

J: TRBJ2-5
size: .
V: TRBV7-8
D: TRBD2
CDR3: CASSKGTSGKTQYF
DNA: TGTGCCAGCAGCAAGGGGACTAGCGGGAAGACCCAGTACTTC

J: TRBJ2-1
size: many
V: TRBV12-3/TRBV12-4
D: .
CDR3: CASRASRSSYNEQFF
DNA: TGTGCCAGCAGGGCAAGTAGGAGCTCCTACAATGAGCAGTTCTTC

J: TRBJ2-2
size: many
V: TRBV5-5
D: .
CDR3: CASTELDSTGELFF
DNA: TGTGCCAGCACCGAGCTTGATAGTACCGGGGAGCTGTTTTTT

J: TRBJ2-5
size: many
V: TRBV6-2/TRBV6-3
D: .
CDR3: CASSYWDETEETQYF
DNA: TGTGCCAGCAGTTACTGGGACGAGACTGAAGAGACCCAGTACTTC

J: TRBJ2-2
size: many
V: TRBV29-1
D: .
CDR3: CSVGDSGELFF
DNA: TGCAGCGTTGGCGATAGCGGGGAGCTGTTTTTT

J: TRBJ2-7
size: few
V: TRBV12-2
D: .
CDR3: CASPPLGNGTYEQYF
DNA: TGTGCAAGTCCCCCCTTGGGGAATGGGACCTACGAGCAGTACTTC

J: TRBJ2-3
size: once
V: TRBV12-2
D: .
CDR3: CASLLPEGEFKSSTDTQYF
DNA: TGTGCAAGTCTCCTGCCCGAGGGGGAGTTCAAGTCTAGCACAGATACGCAGTATTTT

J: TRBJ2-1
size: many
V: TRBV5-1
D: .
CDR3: CASSSRRVSSYNEQFF
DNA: TGCGCCAGCAGCTCGAGACGTGTCAGCTCCTACAATGAGCAGTTCTTC

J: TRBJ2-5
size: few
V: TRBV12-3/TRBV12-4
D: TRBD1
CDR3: CASSYGTGQGFRETQYF
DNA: TGTGCCAGCAGTTACGGCACAGGACAGGGGTTCAGAGAGACCCAGTACTTC

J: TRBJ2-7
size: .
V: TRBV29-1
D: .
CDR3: CSVEETGEQYF
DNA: TGCAGCGTTGAAGAAACGGGGGAGCAGTACTTC

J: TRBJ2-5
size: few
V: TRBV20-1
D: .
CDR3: CSARNQHDRHQETQYF
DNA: TGCAGTGCTAGGAACCAACACGACAGGCACCAAGAGACCCAGTACTTC

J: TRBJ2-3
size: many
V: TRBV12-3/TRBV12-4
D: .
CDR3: CASSPMVDTQYF
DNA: TGTGCCAGCAGCCCAATGGTGGATACGCAGTATTTT

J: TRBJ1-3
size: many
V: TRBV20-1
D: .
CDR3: CSASRMGSGNTIYF
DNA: TGCAGTGCTAGTCGGATGGGCTCTGGAAACACCATATATTTT

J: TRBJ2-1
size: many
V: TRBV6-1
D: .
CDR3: CASSESRGAYNEQFF
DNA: TGTGCCAGCAGTGAATCCCGAGGAGCCTACAATGAGCAGTTCTTC

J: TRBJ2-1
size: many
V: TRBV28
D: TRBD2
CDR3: CASVAGGIYNEQFF
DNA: TGTGCCAGCGTAGCGGGGGGCATCTACAATGAGCAGTTCTTC

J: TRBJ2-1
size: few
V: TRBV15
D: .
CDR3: CATSRDKHWGNEQFF
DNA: TGTGCCACCAGCAGAGATAAACACTGGGGAAATGAGCAGTTCTTC